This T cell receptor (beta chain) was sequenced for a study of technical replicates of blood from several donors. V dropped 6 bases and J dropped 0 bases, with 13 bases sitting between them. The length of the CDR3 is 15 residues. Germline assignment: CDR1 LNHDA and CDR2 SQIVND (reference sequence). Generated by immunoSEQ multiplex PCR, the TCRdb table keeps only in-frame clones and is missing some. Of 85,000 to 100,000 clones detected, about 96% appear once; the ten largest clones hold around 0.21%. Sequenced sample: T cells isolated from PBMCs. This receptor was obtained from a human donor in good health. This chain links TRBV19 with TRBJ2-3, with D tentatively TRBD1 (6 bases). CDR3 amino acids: CASSNRVSSTDTQYF. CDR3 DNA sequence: TGTGCCAGTAGCAACAGGGTATCCAGCACAGATACGCAGTATTTT. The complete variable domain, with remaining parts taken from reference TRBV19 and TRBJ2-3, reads DGGITQSPKYLFRKEGQNVTLSCEQNLNHDAMYWYRQDPGQGLRLIYYSQIVNDFQKGDIAEGYSVSREKKESFPLTVTSAQKNPTAFYLCASSNRVSSTDTQYFGPGTRLTVL.